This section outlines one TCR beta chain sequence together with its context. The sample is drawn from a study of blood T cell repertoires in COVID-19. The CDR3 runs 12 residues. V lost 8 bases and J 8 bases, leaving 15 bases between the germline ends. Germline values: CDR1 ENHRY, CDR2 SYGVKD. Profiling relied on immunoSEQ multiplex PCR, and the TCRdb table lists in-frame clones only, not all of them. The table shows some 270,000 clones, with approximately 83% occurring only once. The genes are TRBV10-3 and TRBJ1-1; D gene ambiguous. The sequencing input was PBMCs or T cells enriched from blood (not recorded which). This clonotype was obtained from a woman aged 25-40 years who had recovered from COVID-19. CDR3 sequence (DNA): TGTGCCATCGAACGTGGTACGGGGGAAGCTTTCTTT. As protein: CAIERGTGEAFF.